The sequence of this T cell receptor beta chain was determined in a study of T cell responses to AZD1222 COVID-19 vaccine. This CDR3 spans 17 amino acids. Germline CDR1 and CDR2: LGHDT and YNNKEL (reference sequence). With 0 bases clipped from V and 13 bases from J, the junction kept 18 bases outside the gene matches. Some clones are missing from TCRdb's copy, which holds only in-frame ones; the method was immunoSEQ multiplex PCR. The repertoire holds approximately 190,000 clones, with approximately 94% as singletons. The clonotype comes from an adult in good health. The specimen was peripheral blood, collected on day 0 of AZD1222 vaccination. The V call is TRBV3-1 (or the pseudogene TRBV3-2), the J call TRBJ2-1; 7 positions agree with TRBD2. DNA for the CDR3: TGTGCCAGCAGCCAAGATCTACTAGCGTTAAGAGGAAAGGATCAGTTCTTC. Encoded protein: CASSQDLLALRGKDQFF.